The clone carrying this T cell receptor (beta chain) was observed once. What it binds is not known. This sample is drawn from a study of cytomegalovirus exposure and HLA in healthy donors. Study summary: The 130 or so validation repertoires were reported in a later analysis to have been generated on the same platform as the approximately 600 first-cohort repertoires. Regarding the study as a whole: According to reports, the classifier identified cytomegalovirus status with high specificity and sensitivity.

TCRdb's table, derived via immunoSEQ multiplex PCR, lists solely in-frame clones and lacks some. The sample lists 110,000 or so clones, approximately 85% seen once, with 3% to 3.5% in the top ten. V was pared by 4 bases and J by 0 bases, with 7 bases of the junction left unmatched. Per germline, CDR1 SNHLY and CDR2 FYNNEI. The length of the CDR3 is 18 residues. The receptor was isolated from a woman between 18 and 30 years old in good health and CMV-seronegative. The sample taken for sequencing was PBMCs. V gene TRBV2 combines with J gene TRBJ2-6; 9 nucleotides line up with TRBD1. The DNA of the CDR3 is TGTGCCAGCAGTGTAATGGGACAGGGCCGCTCTGGGGCCAACGTCCTGACTTTC. Translating gives CASSVMGQGRSGANVLTF.